This TCR beta chain was obtained from a study of breast tumors, draining lymph nodes, adjacent tissues. Study-wide results and limits: Compared with lymph nodes, tumors were less diverse; compared with nontumor tissue, more. The lymph node origin of tumor T cells was framed as consistent with a hypothesis, not demonstrated. Compared with basal-like, luminal-like tumors shared significantly more repertoire with nontumor tissue. Findings are consistent with lymph node origin and intratumoral expansion of most tumor T cells.

Axillary draining lymph nodes of breast cancer patients supplied the node samples. A note on this clonotype: Antigen unknown.

The CDR3 is 12 amino acids. J lost 5 bases, V lost 7 bases, and 2 bases had no gene match. Germline V gene lookup returns CDR1 SNHLY and CDR2 FYNNEI. One entry per CDR3 protein results from TCRdb running MiXCR on the multiplex PCR reads. The table records fewer than 300,000 distinct CDR3 sequences, about a third of them present only once. This TCR derives from a female donor with breast cancer. Some clones in this sample may be carry-over from other donors' samples. V gene TRBV2 combines with J gene TRBJ2-5; 9 bases agree with TRBD2. Sequencing was performed on axillary lymph node tissue. The CDR3 here is CASTLAGETQYF. The CDR3, as DNA: TGTGCCAGCACCCTAGCGGGGGAGACCCAGTACTTC.